The sequence of this T cell receptor (beta chain) was determined in a study of cytomegalovirus exposure and HLA in healthy donors. In regard to this clone: As yet, its antigen is unknown.

J was trimmed by 5 bases and V by 0 bases; bases with no gene match: 9. This CDR3 is built from 18 residues. CDR1 and CDR2 from the germline V gene are KGHSH and LQKENI. Findings and caveats of the study: Excluded were some V segments that proved indistinguishable, including TRBV6-2 and TRBV6-3.

The PCR made use of 60 Vbeta and 13 Jbeta primers. Clones were read by immunoSEQ multiplex PCR, and TCRdb kept only the in-frame ones, dropping some. The sample has 150,000 to 200,000 clones; around 84% are singletons. The receptor was derived from a man between 18 and 29 years old in good health and CMV-seronegative. The genes are TRBV18 and TRBJ1-5; 11 positions agree with TRBD1. The sample consisted of PBMCs. The CDR3 nucleotides read TGTGCCAGCTCACCACCGTTCTCCGGGACAGGGGGTTATCAGCCCCAGCATTTT. Translation gives CASSPPFSGTGGYQPQHF.